This is a list of T cell receptor beta chains from one sample in a study of T cell responses to AZD1222 COVID-19 vaccine. Profiled with immunoSEQ multiplex PCR; TCRdb holds only in-frame clones, not every one. The sample has about 59,000 clones, around 80% seen once; the top ten hold roughly 20%. Sequenced here: peripheral blood, sampled on day 0 of AZD1222 vaccination. Receptor source: an adult in good health. CDR3s include the opening cysteine and the closing phenylalanine or tryptophan. A D gene is named only where the DNA matches it firmly. Part of the rows lack a size; the others show once, few, many or a class for expanded clones.

j_call | v_call | d_call | clone_size | cdr3_aa | cdr3_nt
TRBJ2-1 | TRBV12-5 | TRBD2 | once | CASGWGSGSQGGEQFF | TGTGCTAGTGGTTGGGGTAGCGGGAGCCAAGGTGGTGAGCAGTTCTTC
TRBJ1-2 | TRBV3-1/TRBV3-2 | - | - | CASSQGLENGYTF | TGTGCCAGCAGCCAGGGTCTGGAGAATGGCTACACCTTC
TRBJ2-3 | TRBV5-1 | - | - | CASFERPATDTQYF | TGCGCCAGCTTTGAGAGGCCAGCCACAGATACGCAGTATTTT
TRBJ2-3 | TRBV7-9 | TRBD2 | - | CASSSRGLAGMGTQYF | TGTGCCAGCAGCTCTCGGGGACTAGCGGGAATGGGTACGCAGTATTTT
TRBJ2-6 | TRBV5-1 | - | few | CASSPLMGAGANVLTF | TGCGCCAGCAGTCCCTTAATGGGGGCTGGGGCCAACGTCCTGACTTTC
TRBJ1-4 | TRBV12-3/TRBV12-4 | - | few | CASSFRSQKLFF | TGTGCCAGCAGTTTCCGGTCCCAAAAACTGTTTTTT
TRBJ1-2 | TRBV7-2 | - | - | CASSSSRDHYGYTF | TGTGCCAGCAGCTCGTCCCGGGACCACTATGGCTACACCTTC
TRBJ1-1 | TRBV18 | - | once | CASPKGPGVNTEAFF | TGTGCCAGCCCAAAAGGACCTGGGGTAAACACTGAAGCTTTCTTT
TRBJ2-2 | TRBV4-1 | - | - | CASSQDRNTGELFF | TGCGCCAGCAGCCAAGACCGAAATACCGGGGAGCTGTTTTTT
TRBJ1-2 | TRBV7-9 | TRBD1 | - | CAISGTGGINGYTF | TGTGCCATCTCTGGGACAGGGGGTATCAATGGCTACACCTTC
TRBJ2-1 | TRBV3-1/TRBV3-2 | - | few | CASSQERGLGTYNEQFF | TGTGCCAGCAGCCAAGAAAGGGGCTTGGGGACATACAATGAGCAGTTCTTC
TRBJ1-1 | TRBV11-1 | - | - | CASSSHGAARGAFF | TGTGCCAGCAGCTCCCACGGGGCAGCCCGAGGGGCTTTCTTT
TRBJ2-1 | TRBV2 | TRBD2 | - | CASTSTGGGYNEQFF | TGTGCCAGCACCTCAACTGGGGGGGGCTACAATGAGCAGTTCTTC
TRBJ2-3 | TRBV28 | - | few | CASSRLGDTQYF | TGTGCCAGCAGCCGTCTTGGGGATACGCAGTATTTT
TRBJ2-1 | TRBV28 | - | - | CASSNAGASTYNEQFF | TGTGCCAGCAGCAATGCTGGGGCCTCGACCTACAATGAGCAGTTCTTC
TRBJ1-1 | TRBV5-1 | - | - | CASSPMVSAGRNTEAFF | TGCGCCAGCAGCCCTATGGTATCGGCTGGAAGGAACACTGAAGCTTTCTTT
TRBJ2-1 | TRBV9 | TRBD2 | - | CASSVDRLPGLAGDEQFF | TGTGCCAGCAGCGTAGATCGATTACCGGGACTAGCGGGAGATGAGCAGTTCTTC
TRBJ2-1 | TRBV27 | TRBD1 | - | CASSFFQGAGNEQFF | TGTGCCAGCAGTTTTTTCCAGGGGGCCGGCAATGAGCAGTTCTTC
TRBJ2-1 | TRBV5-6 | - | - | CASSLGLGTWGEQFF | TGTGCCAGCAGCTTGGGTTTAGGAACATGGGGTGAGCAGTTCTTC
TRBJ1-2 | TRBV6-5 | - | - | CASSLTGYGYTF | TGTGCCAGCAGCCTGACAGGCTATGGCTACACCTTC
TRBJ2-1 | TRBV27 | - | - | CASKEWNEQFF | TGTGCCAGCAAAGAATGGAATGAGCAGTTCTTC
TRBJ1-4 | TRBV30 | - | - | CACPQGTNEKLFF | TGTGCCTGCCCCCAGGGGACTAATGAAAAACTGTTTTTT
TRBJ2-1 | TRBV11-2 | - | - | CASSPRRSSYNEQFF | TGTGCCAGCAGCCCTCGAAGGAGCTCCTACAATGAGCAGTTCTTC
TRBJ2-5 | TRBV6-5 | - | - | CASSSTEQETQYF | TGTGCCAGCAGTTCGACAGAACAAGAGACCCAGTACTTC
TRBJ1-1 | TRBV6-5 | - | - | CASSYSRTGNTEAFF | TGTGCCAGCAGTTACTCAAGGACGGGGAACACTGAAGCTTTCTTT
TRBJ2-2 | TRBV3-1/TRBV3-2 | - | - | CASSQDGRDNGELFF | TGTGCCAGCAGCCAAGATGGCAGGGATAACGGGGAGCTGTTTTTT
TRBJ2-6 | TRBV7-8 | - | - | CASSGGNPGANVLTF | TGTGCCAGCAGCGGGGGGAACCCTGGGGCCAACGTCCTGACTTTC
TRBJ2-3 | TRBV2 | - | few | CASSNGRPLADTQYF | TGTGCCAGCAGTAACGGACGACCGCTAGCAGATACGCAGTATTTT
TRBJ2-7 | TRBV19 | TRBD1 | once | CASSDGTGARYEQYF | TGTGCCAGTAGCGACGGGACAGGGGCGAGGTACGAGCAGTACTTC
TRBJ1-4 | TRBV28 | - | - | CASSFGGSEKLFF | TGTGCCAGCAGTTTCGGGGGGAGTGAAAAACTGTTTTTT
TRBJ1-3 | TRBV19 | - | - | CASSIARSSGNTIYF | TGTGCCAGTAGTATTGCCAGAAGCTCTGGAAACACCATATATTTT
TRBJ2-1 | TRBV7-9 | - | - | CASSLGLYNEQFF | TGTGCCAGCAGCTTAGGACTTTACAATGAGCAGTTCTTC
TRBJ1-1 | TRBV24-1 | TRBD1 | - | CATAGTGGTEAFF | TGTGCCACAGCCGGGACAGGGGGAACTGAAGCTTTCTTT
TRBJ1-3 | TRBV19 | - | - | CASRRAANSGNTIYF | TGTGCCAGTAGAAGGGCAGCGAACTCTGGAAACACCATATATTTT
TRBJ1-5 | TRBV7-8 | - | - | CASSLDPYSNQPQHF | TGTGCCAGCAGCCTGGACCCTTATAGCAATCAGCCCCAGCATTTT
TRBJ2-1 | TRBV2 | - | - | CASGPTYNEQFF | TGTGCCAGCGGGCCTACATACAATGAGCAGTTCTTC
TRBJ2-1 | TRBV5-1 | TRBD2 | - | CASSPLAGEPYNEQFF | TGCGCCAGCAGCCCTCTAGCGGGAGAACCCTACAATGAGCAGTTCTTC
TRBJ2-2 | TRBV5-4 | - | - | CASSFQRGGELFF | TGTGCCAGCAGCTTTCAAAGAGGAGGGGAGCTGTTTTTT
TRBJ1-2 | TRBV18 | TRBD1 | - | CASSPFDRGPREASSYGYTF | TGTGCCAGCTCACCCTTCGACAGGGGGCCCCGGGAAGCTTCAAGCTATGGCTACACCTTC
TRBJ2-7 | TRBV18 | - | - | CASSPQTGLGAGSSEQYF | TGTGCCAGCTCACCTCAAACGGGGCTGGGGGCAGGGTCGTCCGAGCAGTACTTC
TRBJ2-3 | TRBV19 | TRBD2 | - | CASSIRLARTDTQYF | TGTGCCAGTAGTATAAGACTAGCGCGCACAGATACGCAGTATTTT
TRBJ1-6 | TRBV27 | TRBD1 | - | CASRAGTGDNSPLHF | TGTGCCAGCAGAGCCGGGACAGGCGATAATTCACCCCTCCACTTT
TRBJ1-5 | TRBV7-2 | TRBD1 | - | CASSLMTGNNQPQHF | TGTGCCAGCAGCCTAATGACAGGGAACAATCAGCCCCAGCATTTT
TRBJ2-6 | TRBV7-2 | - | - | CASQTQSSGANVLTF | TGTGCCAGCCAGACTCAGAGCTCTGGGGCCAACGTCCTGACTTTC
TRBJ1-4 | TRBV7-6 | - | medium-sized | CASSATAYEKLFF | TGTGCCAGCAGCGCGACAGCCTATGAAAAACTGTTTTTT
TRBJ1-3 | TRBV9 | TRBD1 | - | CASSMTGDLSGNTIYF | TGTGCCAGCAGCATGACAGGGGATCTCTCTGGAAACACCATATATTTT
TRBJ2-3 | TRBV19 | - | - | CASSIYGDEWTDTQYF | TGTGCCAGTAGTATATATGGGGACGAATGGACAGATACGCAGTATTTT
TRBJ2-3 | TRBV9 | TRBD2 | - | CASSVGAGVWDTQYF | TGTGCCAGCAGCGTCGGAGCGGGAGTCTGGGATACGCAGTATTTT
TRBJ1-4 | TRBV20-1 | TRBD1 | - | CSASQQGEKLFF | TGCAGTGCTAGTCAACAGGGGGAAAAACTGTTTTTT
TRBJ2-7 | TRBV4-3 | TRBD2 | - | CASSPRTTGLACEQYF | TGCGCCAGCAGCCCTCGGACGACTGGACTAGCTTGCGAGCAGTACTTC
TRBJ2-1 | TRBV30 | TRBD2 | - | CASPGLAGEKEQFF | TGTGCCTCCCCGGGACTAGCGGGGGAGAAAGAGCAGTTCTTC